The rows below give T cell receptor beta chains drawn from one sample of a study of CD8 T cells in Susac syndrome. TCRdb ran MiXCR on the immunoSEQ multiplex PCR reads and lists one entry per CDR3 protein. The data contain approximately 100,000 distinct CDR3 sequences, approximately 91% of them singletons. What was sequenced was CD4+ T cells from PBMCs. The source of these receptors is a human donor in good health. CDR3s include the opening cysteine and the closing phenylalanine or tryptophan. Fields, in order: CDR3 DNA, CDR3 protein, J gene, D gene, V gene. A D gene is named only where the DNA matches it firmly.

cdr3_nt: TGTGCCAGCAGCGATCAGCCAAGGATTACGAATGAGCAGTTCTTC
cdr3_aa: CASSDQPRITNEQFF
j_call: TRBJ2-1
d_call: -
v_call: TRBV14

cdr3_nt: TGCGCCAGCAGCCAAGATAAACTAGCGGGAGACACCGGGGAGCTGTTTTTT
cdr3_aa: CASSQDKLAGDTGELFF
j_call: TRBJ2-2
d_call: TRBD2
v_call: TRBV4-1

cdr3_nt: TGTGCCAGCAGCCGCCGGGACAGGGTCGTCGATGGCTACACCTTC
cdr3_aa: CASSRRDRVVDGYTF
j_call: TRBJ1-2
d_call: TRBD1
v_call: TRBV3-1

cdr3_nt: TGCGCCAGCAGTCTCGGTGACTTAAACAGGGAATCTCCCTACGAGCAGTACTTC
cdr3_aa: CASSLGDLNRESPYEQYF
j_call: TRBJ2-7
d_call: -
v_call: TRBV23-1

cdr3_nt: TGCGCCAGCAGCAGCATTAGCACAGATACGCAGTATTTT
cdr3_aa: CASSSISTDTQYF
j_call: TRBJ2-3
d_call: -
v_call: TRBV5-1

cdr3_nt: TGTGCCACCAGCAGAGACCGGGCCCAAGAGACCCAGTACTTC
cdr3_aa: CATSRDRAQETQYF
j_call: TRBJ2-5
d_call: -
v_call: TRBV15

cdr3_nt: TGCAGTGCTAGAGGATGGCAGGACAAGTCACCCCTCCACTTT
cdr3_aa: CSARGWQDKSPLHF
j_call: TRBJ1-6
d_call: -
v_call: TRBV20-1

cdr3_nt: TGTGCCATCAGTGGGGAGAACTCTGGGGCCAACGTCCTGACTTTC
cdr3_aa: CAISGENSGANVLTF
j_call: TRBJ2-6
d_call: -
v_call: TRBV10-3

cdr3_nt: TGTGCCAGCAAACGGCAGGGGGACACCGGGGAGCTGTTTTTT
cdr3_aa: CASKRQGDTGELFF
j_call: TRBJ2-2
d_call: TRBD1
v_call: TRBV9

cdr3_nt: TGCGCCAGCAGCCCCAGACACCTCTCCTACAATGAGCAGTTCTTC
cdr3_aa: CASSPRHLSYNEQFF
j_call: TRBJ2-1
d_call: -
v_call: TRBV5-1

cdr3_nt: TGCAGCGGAGAACGCCCGCCAAATGGCTACACCTTC
cdr3_aa: CSGERPPNGYTF
j_call: TRBJ1-2
d_call: -
v_call: TRBV29-1

cdr3_nt: TGTGCCAGCAGTACGGGACAGACCAATCAGCCCCAGCATTTT
cdr3_aa: CASSTGQTNQPQHF
j_call: TRBJ1-5
d_call: TRBD1
v_call: TRBV6-5

cdr3_nt: TGTGCCAGCAGCGTCGAATACAATGAGCAGTTCTTC
cdr3_aa: CASSVEYNEQFF
j_call: TRBJ2-1
d_call: -
v_call: TRBV9

cdr3_nt: TGTGCCAGCAGTAGCAGCCGGCCAGGTGAAGGTCAGCCCCAGCATTTT
cdr3_aa: CASSSSRPGEGQPQHF
j_call: TRBJ1-5
d_call: -
v_call: TRBV27